These T cell receptor beta chains were read from a single sample in a study of human T cells and chemical hapten exposure. TCRdb passed the RACE reads through MiXCR, listing each CDR3 protein once. Of under 450,000 distinct CDR3 sequences listed, roughly 4.8% were seen once; the top ten hold about 2.1%. The material was whole blood, obtained in connection with sensitization to the hapten diphenylcyclopropenone (DPC). These receptors all stem from a woman in her 50s with alopecia areata. Some clones in this sample may be carry-over from other donors' samples. Each CDR3 is given with its conserved first and last residue. A D gene is named only where the DNA matches it firmly. Expanded clones get a size class; other rows say once, few or many, or leave the size out.

v_gene	d_gene	j_gene	abundance	CDR3nt	CDR3aa
TRBV6-2/TRBV6-3	-	TRBJ2-1	few	TGTGCCAGCAGAAAAGTAGGCGAGAGGGGCAATGAGCAGTTCTTC	CASRKVGERGNEQFF
TRBV27	TRBD1	TRBJ2-7	many	TGTGCCAGCAGTTTCGCCAGGGGGCACGAGCAGTACTTC	CASSFARGHEQYF
TRBV6-5	-	TRBJ1-2	-	TGTGCCAGCAGTTACGGTGCTGACTATGGCTACACCTTC	CASSYGADYGYTF
TRBV12-3/TRBV12-4	-	TRBJ1-6	many	TGTGCCAGCAGTCCGTATAATTCACCCCTCCACTTT	CASSPYNSPLHF
TRBV12-3/TRBV12-4	-	TRBJ1-2	-	TGTGCCAGCAGTATGGGACTGGGAAACTATGGCTACACCTTC	CASSMGLGNYGYTF
TRBV12-3/TRBV12-4	-	TRBJ2-2	many	TGTGCCAGCAGTTCCAGGGTAGGGTGGAGGGAGCTGTTTTTT	CASSSRVGWRELFF
TRBV7-9	-	TRBJ2-5	-	TGTGCCAGCAGCACGAGGACCCATGGGACCCAGTACTTC	CASSTRTHGTQYF
TRBV5-1	-	TRBJ2-3	many	TGCGCCAGCAGCACGGGTCCTCGCAATTTTGAGGATACGCAGTATTTT	CASSTGPRNFEDTQYF
TRBV15	TRBD1	TRBJ1-3	few	TGTGCCACCAGCAGAGAAGGACAGGGTGTCCGAGGGGGAAACACCATATATTTT	CATSREGQGVRGGNTIYF
TRBV4-1	-	TRBJ2-7	many	TGCGCCAGCAGCCAAGGGACAATAACCTACGAGCAGTACTTC	CASSQGTITYEQYF
TRBV6-1	-	TRBJ1-2	many	TGTGCCAGCAGAAACAGGGTTAACTATGGCTACACCTTC	CASRNRVNYGYTF
TRBV7-7	-	TRBJ1-1	many	TGTGCCAGCAGCTTTTCGTGGGACACTGAAGCTTTCTTT	CASSFSWDTEAFF
TRBV2	TRBD1	TRBJ1-2	-	TGTGCCAGCAGTGACAGGGGGCACGGTGGCTACACCTTC	CASSDRGHGGYTF
TRBV9	-	TRBJ2-2	many	TGTGCCAGCAGCCGTGGTGCGGCCAGAGGCCCCGGGGAGCTGTTTTTT	CASSRGAARGPGELFF
TRBV7-9	-	TRBJ1-6	few	TGTGCCAGCAGCTCCCCGGACAAGAGGGGGGGCTCCTATAATTCACCCCTCCACTTT	CASSSPDKRGGSYNSPLHF
TRBV7-3	TRBD2	TRBJ2-5	many	TGTGCCAGCAGCTTACGGGGGGATTACCAAGAGACCCAGTACTTC	CASSLRGDYQETQYF
TRBV4-1	-	TRBJ2-1	many	TGCGCCAGCAGCCAAGATTTGCAGGGTGAGCAGTTCTTC	CASSQDLQGEQFF
TRBV20-1	TRBD2	TRBJ2-1	few	TGCAGTGCTAGAGATCGGCGGGGGGGGACTGGTGAGCAGTTCTTC	CSARDRRGGTGEQFF
TRBV7-6	TRBD2	TRBJ2-3	many	TGTGCCAGCAGCTTATTCCTAGCGGGAGGGCTCACAGATACGCAGTATTTT	CASSLFLAGGLTDTQYF
TRBV6-6	-	TRBJ2-4	many	TGTGCCAGCAGTCAGGACGCATCGTATAGGAACATTCAGTACTTC	CASSQDASYRNIQYF
TRBV12-3/TRBV12-4	TRBD1	TRBJ1-2	-	TGTGCCAGCAGTTTCGGGGGCGCAGGGGGAGCCTATGGCTACACCTTC	CASSFGGAGGAYGYTF
TRBV15	-	TRBJ1-6	few	TGTGCCACCAGCGCACTTCTCGGAGGGACCCGTATAAGAGATTCACCCCTCCACTTT	CATSALLGGTRIRDSPLHF
TRBV4-1	-	TRBJ2-1	many	TGCGCCAGCAGCCAGGCCCTAGCCGATGAGCAGTTCTTC	CASSQALADEQFF
TRBV12-3/TRBV12-4	-	TRBJ1-2	many	TGTGCCAGCAGGTTGGCCTCCTTTGGCTACACCTTC	CASRLASFGYTF
TRBV12-3/TRBV12-4	TRBD1	TRBJ2-6	many	TGTGCCAGCGGAACCGCAGGGGGCTCTGGGGCCAACGTCCTGACTTTC	CASGTAGGSGANVLTF
TRBV12-3/TRBV12-4	TRBD2	TRBJ2-3	few	TGTGCCAGCAGCACCGGGACTAGCGCAGATACGCAGTATTTT	CASSTGTSADTQYF
TRBV7-2	-	TRBJ2-7	-	TGTGCCAGCAGCTTAGCGGGCGGGACGGTCTACGAGCAGTACTTC	CASSLAGGTVYEQYF
TRBV20-1	TRBD2	TRBJ2-5	many	TGCAGTGCTCCGACTAGCGGGCATGAGACCCAGTACTTC	CSAPTSGHETQYF
TRBV11-2	-	TRBJ2-4	many	TGTGCCAGCAGCTTCGGGACCGTAAACATTCAGTACTTC	CASSFGTVNIQYF
TRBV6-5	TRBD2	TRBJ2-7	many	TGTGCCAGCAGTTACGGGGCGGGAGTGAGGAACGAGCAGTACTTC	CASSYGAGVRNEQYF
TRBV7-9	TRBD2	TRBJ2-3	few	TGTGCCAGCAGCACCATAGCGGGACTCACAGATACGCAGTATTTT	CASSTIAGLTDTQYF
TRBV5-5	TRBD1	TRBJ1-5	-	TGTGCCAGCAGCTCGATCCGGGACAGGGTTTGGAGGCTTCAGCCCCAGCATTTT	CASSSIRDRVWRLQPQHF
TRBV5-4	-	TRBJ2-5	many	TGTGCCAGCAGCTTCCTATCGTCCAGGGGAGAGACCCAGTACTTC	CASSFLSSRGETQYF
TRBV27	-	TRBJ1-1	many	-	CASSSSSGYTEAFF
TRBV27	TRBD1	TRBJ1-5	many	TGTGCCAGCAGTTTATCGTGGAGACAGGGAGACAATCAGCCCCAGCATTTT	CASSLSWRQGDNQPQHF
TRBV6-1	-	TRBJ1-1	-	TGTGCCAGCAGTGAAGTACAGAGGGGGACTGAAGCTTTCTTT	CASSEVQRGTEAFF
TRBV6-2/TRBV6-3	TRBD2	TRBJ2-3	many	TGTGCCAGCAGTTTTCCCTCAGCGGGAGTTAGGACAGATACGCAGTATTTT	CASSFPSAGVRTDTQYF
TRBV7-9	-	TRBJ2-7	many	TGTGCCAGCAGCCTCCCGCCCGGACGGAACCTCTACGAGCAGTACTTC	CASSLPPGRNLYEQYF
TRBV28	-	TRBJ2-4	-	TGTGCCAGCACCGATGGGGGAGCCAAAAACATTCAGTACTTC	CASTDGGAKNIQYF
TRBV30	-	TRBJ2-2	-	TGTGCCTGCCCGGTGACAGAGTATCCCGGGGAGCTGTTTTTT	CACPVTEYPGELFF
TRBV5-1	-	TRBJ2-7	many	TGCGCCAGCAGCTTGATACTAGCTGGGGAGCAGTACTTC	CASSLILAGEQYF
TRBV6-2/TRBV6-3	TRBD2	TRBJ2-7	many	TGTGCCAGCGTAGAGAGCGGGAAATGGGAGCAGTACTTC	CASVESGKWEQYF
TRBV6-2/TRBV6-3	-	TRBJ2-5	-	TGTGCCAGCAGAGGGGTCCCCGAGGAGACCCAGTACTTC	CASRGVPEETQYF
TRBV5-1	TRBD1	TRBJ2-3	many	TGCGCCAGCAGCTTGAGGACAGGGAGGAGCACAGATACGCAGTATTTT	CASSLRTGRSTDTQYF
TRBV12-3/TRBV12-4	TRBD1	TRBJ2-3	many	TGTGCCAGCAGTTTGACAGGGATGGGCACAGATACGCAGTATTTT	CASSLTGMGTDTQYF
TRBV12-3/TRBV12-4	TRBD1	TRBJ1-5	-	TGTGCCAGCAGTTTTGCCGACAGGGGACAGCCCCAGCATTTT	CASSFADRGQPQHF
TRBV29-1	-	TRBJ2-3	many	TGCAGCGTTGGGGCGGGACAGACAGATACGCAGTATTTT	CSVGAGQTDTQYF
TRBV7-6	-	TRBJ2-3	many	TGTGCCAGCAGCTCGGGTACTAGCACAGATACGCAGTATTTT	CASSSGTSTDTQYF
TRBV9	-	TRBJ1-4	-	TGTGCCAGCAGCGTAGAGGGCGGTGAAAAACTGTTTTTT	CASSVEGGEKLFF
TRBV5-4	-	TRBJ2-2	many	TGTGCCAGCAGCTTGGAATATGCCGGGGAGCTGTTTTTT	CASSLEYAGELFF
TRBV15	-	TRBJ2-3	many	TGTGCCACCAGCAAGAGGTCACCTAACACAGATACGCAGTATTTT	CATSKRSPNTDTQYF
TRBV12-3/TRBV12-4	-	TRBJ2-5	many	TGTGCCAGCAGTTTAGGGACGGCCTCTCAAGAGACCCAGTACTTC	CASSLGTASQETQYF
TRBV4-3	-	TRBJ2-1	-	TGCGCCAGCAGCCAAGATCTGACTTCCTACAATGAGCAGTTCTTC	CASSQDLTSYNEQFF
TRBV6-5	-	TRBJ1-2	-	TGTGCCAGCAGTTGGTCTCAAGTAAACAACTATGGCTACACCTTC	CASSWSQVNNYGYTF